This TCR beta chain was captured in a study of blood T cell repertoires in COVID-19. Study overall: In each case, the material was cDNA or gDNA derived from T cells, B-cell-depleted T cells, or PBMCs.

Cohorts were based on clinical histories the participants reported. Recovered status in Cohort 3 required two negative PCRs, clearance, or symptom resolution. TCRdb's copy holds only in-frame clones and misses some; the assay was immunoSEQ multiplex PCR. The table has hundreds of thousands of clones, 85% to 90% seen once. Trimming shortened V by 2 bases and J by 7 bases, and 17 bases separated the two germline ends. The CDR3 has 15 amino acids. CDR1 is SEHNR, CDR2 FQNEAQ, per germline (reference sequence). Material for sequencing was PBMCs or T cells enriched from blood (not recorded which). This TCR was sampled from a man in his forties who had recovered from COVID-19. The chain employs TRBV7-9 and TRBJ1-2; D possibly corresponds to TRBD1 (6 bases). CDR3 DNA: TGTGCCAGCAGCTTATCAGGCCAGGGGTATCGTGGCTACACCTTC. This translates into CASSLSGQGYRGYTF.